The 12 T cell receptor beta chains in this list originate from one sample, sequenced in a study of blood T cell repertoires in COVID-19 (TCRdb year 2020). Preparation of the library involved the immunoSEQ multiplex PCR assay. Imported from immuneACCESS, the table was reduced by TCRdb to in-frame sequences with V and J called. These copies leave out some clones; in studies compared against another copy, an unresolved V gene accounts for under half, and the cause of the remainder is not known. Recorded for this sample are about 150,000 clones; about 89% of them occurred a single time. Of the sample, over 2.5% is held by the ten largest clones. Sequenced: peripheral blood. All receptors derive from a man in his sixties with active or convalescent COVID-19.

V gene TRBV7-6 combines with J gene TRBJ2-7; D is possibly TRBD2 (5 bases). The CDR3 is made up of 17 amino acids. The V gene lost 1 base and the J gene lost 3 bases, with 19 bases spanning the gap. Germline V gene data show CDR1 as SGHVS and CDR2 as FNYEAQ. The DNA for the CDR3 is TGTGCCAGCAGCTTAGACCCGGGGTATCATGACATCTACGAGCAGTACTTC. This translates into CASSLDPGYHDIYEQYF.

The gene calls are TRBV11-3 and TRBJ2-1; possibly TRBD2 for D (6 bases). The ends were cut back, 4 bases at V and 7 bases at J, with 20 bases in the middle. This CDR3 comprises 16 residues. Germline V gene sequence: CDR1 SGHNT, CDR2 YENEEA. The CDR3 is CASSSRSTSLMNEQFF. In nucleotides, the CDR3 is TGTGCCAGCAGCTCCCGAAGTACTAGCCTCATGAATGAGCAGTTCTTC. The full variable domain, its missing parts supplied by reference TRBV11-3 and TRBJ2-1, is EAGVVQSPRYKIIEKKQPVAFWCNPISGHNTLYWYLQNLGQGPELLIRYENEEAVDDSQLPKDRFSAERLKGVDSTLKIQPAELGDSAVYLCASSSRSTSLMNEQFFGPGTRLTVL.

The chain employs TRBV5-6 and TRBJ1-6; D remains unclear. The germline gives CDR1 SGHDT, CDR2 YYEEEE. Trimming removed 1 base from V and 7 bases from J, with 15 bases in between. This CDR3 region has 16 residues. The DNA for the CDR3 is TGTGCCAGCAGCTTGCAGGTTGTACAGCTAAATTCACCCCTCCACTTT. Translating gives CASSLQVVQLNSPLHF.

The chain combines TRBV3-1 (or the pseudogene TRBV3-2) with TRBJ2-1, with TRBD2 matching 7 bases. The V and J ends lost 5 bases and 8 bases, in that order; junction bases with no gene match: 9. CDR3 length equals 14 residues. Germline CDR1 and CDR2: LGHDT and YNNKEL (reference sequence). The CDR3, as DNA: TGTGCCAGCAGCTCCTGGACTAGTACCTATGAGCAGTTCTTC. Amino acid sequence: CASSSWTSTYEQFF.

The rearrangement links TRBV3-1 (or the pseudogene TRBV3-2) to TRBJ2-1; TRBD2 matches at 7 bases. The CDR3 runs 13 residues. Germline V gene data show CDR1 as LGHDT and CDR2 as YNNKEL (reference sequence). After removal of 2 bases from V and 9 bases from J, the junction contained 4 bases not matched to a gene. CDR3 sequence (DNA): TGTGCCAGCAGCCAATGGGAGGGTGGTGAGCAGTTCTTC. Translated, it gives CASSQWEGGEQFF.

The sample holds a few counts of this clone. The J gene is TRBJ1-6, the V gene TRBV7-2; the match to TRBD1 covers 7 bases. CDR1 is SGHTA and CDR2 is FQGNSA in the germline V gene. The V gene end was trimmed by 4 bases and the J gene end by 8 bases; junction bases not matched to a gene: 5. The CDR3 length is 14 residues. The CDR3 DNA follows: TGTGCCAGCAGCTCGACAGGGTCTCATTCACCCCTCCACTTT. As protein: CASSSTGSHSPLHF.

This chain links TRBV7-2 with TRBJ2-7; 8 bases fit TRBD1. V was pared by 5 bases and J by 5 bases, with 8 bases of the junction left unmatched. The CDR3 sequence is 14 residues long. The germline V gene encodes CDR1 SGHTA and CDR2 FQGNSA. The CDR3 nucleotides are TGTGCCAGCAGCCCTCGGACAGGGTGGGACGAGCAGTACTTC. Its translation: CASSPRTGWDEQYF.

The rearrangement joins TRBV20-1 to TRBJ2-1; the match to TRBD2 covers 14 bases. The CDR3 loop spans 16 amino acids. The ends lost 3 bases at V and 7 bases at J; junction bases unmatched: 8. Germline V gives CDR1 DFQATT, CDR2 SNEGSKA (reference sequence). As DNA, the CDR3 is TGCAGTGCTAGTCGACTAGCGGGGGGGCCGGGGAATGAGCAGTTCTTC. As protein: CSASRLAGGPGNEQFF.

The genes are TRBV14 and TRBJ1-1; D gene uncertain. The CDR3 length is 15 residues. Per germline, CDR1 SGHDN and CDR2 FVKESK. Trimming took 1 base from V and 5 from J, leaving 14 bases between them. Here the CDR3 DNA reads TGTGCCAGCAGCCAAGTGGTAGGAGGAAGTACTGAAGCTTTCTTT. Amino acid sequence: CASSQVVGGSTEAFF.

This clone has just one count. J is TRBJ1-1 and V is TRBV5-1; unclear D gene. The CDR3 is made up of 15 amino acids. Looked up from germline, CDR1 is SGHRS and CDR2 is YFSETQ. V was pared by 4 bases and J by 2 bases, with 15 bases between. This CDR3 is CASSPTPTRNTEAFF. The CDR3 DNA is TGCGCCAGCAGCCCGACACCCACAAGAAACACTGAAGCTTTCTTT.

The chain combines TRBV5-8 with TRBJ2-3; a weak D match, TRBD1 (5 bases). Trimming shortened V by 4 bases and J by 5 bases, and 17 bases separated the two germline ends. The germline V gene has CDR1 SGHTS and CDR2 YDEGEE. This CDR3 has 15 residues. The CDR3 coding sequence is TGTGCCAGCAGCCTCGACTTATCAAGGGGAGATACGCAGTATTTT. Translated, it gives CASSLDLSRGDTQYF. Together with reference TRBV5-8 and TRBJ2-3, the CDR3 gives the full variable domain: EAGVTQSPTHLIKTRGQQATLRCSPISGHTSVYWYQQALGLGLQFLLWYDEGEERNRGNFPPRFSGRQFPNYSSELNVNALELEDSALYLCASSLDLSRGDTQYFGPGTRLTVL.

V and J are TRBV24-1 and TRBJ1-5; TRBD1 aligns across 7 bases. Germline CDR1 KGHDR, CDR2 SFDVKD. V was pared by 4 bases and J by 1 base, with 15 bases of the junction left unmatched. This CDR3 contains 19 residues. CDR3 in DNA: TGTGCCACCAGTGAACCTAGACAGGGAACGGCGTTGAGCAATCAGCCCCAGCATTTT. This encodes CATSEPRQGTALSNQPQHF.